The clone carrying this TCR beta chain was counted once. Antigen specificity is unknown. The CDR3 covers 13 residues. Germline V gene sequence: CDR1 MNHNS, CDR2 SASEGT. The record originates from a study of cytomegalovirus exposure and HLA in healthy donors. Primers included in the PCR were 60 Vbeta and 13 Jbeta primers. Repertoires were generated with immunoSEQ multiplex PCR, while TCRdb's copy carries only in-frame clones and drops some. The sample consists of about 260,000 clones, roughly 86% of them appearing once. Findings and limits, study-wide: A previous analysis found most TCR beta V segments productive roughly 90% or roughly 30% of the time.

The sequenced sample was PBMCs. The TCR was taken from a woman aged 40 to 50 in good health and CMV-seropositive. The chain combines TRBV6-1 with TRBJ2-5, with TRBD2 as a possible D gene (5 bases). The J call may be mistaken, given a closer DNA end match to TRBJ2-7. The CDR3 reads CASKPRATYEQYF. DNA of the CDR3: TGTGCCAGCAAGCCGCGGGCGACCTACGAGCAGTACTTC.